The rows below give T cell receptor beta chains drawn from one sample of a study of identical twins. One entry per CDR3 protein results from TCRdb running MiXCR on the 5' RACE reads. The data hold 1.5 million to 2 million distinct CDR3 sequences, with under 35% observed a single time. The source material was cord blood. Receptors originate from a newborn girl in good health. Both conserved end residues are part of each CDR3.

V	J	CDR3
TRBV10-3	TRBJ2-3	CAIAASPDTQYF
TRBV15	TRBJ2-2	CATSRGTRTGELFF
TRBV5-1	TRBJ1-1	CASSLKGQGGPEAFF
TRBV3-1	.	CASSQDFRTQYF
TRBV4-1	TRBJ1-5	CASSQDWQPNSNQPQHF
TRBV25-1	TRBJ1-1	CASSEIGIYTGPAFF
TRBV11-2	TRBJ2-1	CASSSETSGWDYNEQFF
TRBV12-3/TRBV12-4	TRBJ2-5	CASSSPPSFETQYF
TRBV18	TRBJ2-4	CASSPRTDKNIQYF
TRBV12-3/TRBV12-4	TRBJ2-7	CASSFPGQGGSYEQYF
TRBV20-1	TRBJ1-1	CSAKYLTGVRMNTEAFF